The 4 T cell receptor beta chains in this list originate from one sample, sequenced in a study of CD8+ T cells in alopecia areata. The treatment here: oral pan-JAK inhibitor, 5-10 mg twice daily. In each case, RNA was isolated and then reverse transcribed into cDNA as the sequencing template. TCRdb's table, derived via immunoSEQ multiplex PCR, lists solely in-frame clones and lacks some. The table has fewer than 200,000 clones, around three fifths seen once; the top ten hold 12% to 15%. Material: CD4+ T cells sorted from blood, obtained at week 24, from a patient treated with tofacitinib. The receptor source for this set is a human donor with alopecia areata.

The chain joins TRBV29-1 to TRBJ1-2; unclear D gene. The CDR3 loop spans 13 amino acids. Germline CDR1 reads SQVTM; CDR2 reads ANQGSEA. Trimming cost V 6 bases and J 1 base, with 12 bases left between them. The CDR3 DNA follows: TGCAGCGTCTCACCCAACCTTAACTATGGCTACACCTTC. Residues: CSVSPNLNYGYTF.

This chain links TRBV5-4 with TRBJ2-1, with TRBD2 as a possible D gene (5 bases). The CDR3 consists of 16 residues. V lost 1 base to trimming and J lost 9 bases, with 20 bases between them. Germline V CDR1 and CDR2: SGHNT, YYREEE (reference sequence). The CDR3 DNA is TGTGCCAGCAGCTTGTCGGAGGCGGTCTTATCTAGTGAGCAGTTCTTC. As protein: CASSLSEAVLSSEQFF.

This clone appeared a few times. The chain employs TRBV19 and TRBJ1-1; no reliable D call. V was clipped by 5 bases and J by 2 bases, with 18 bases between them. This CDR3 contains 16 residues. Germline CDR1 reads LNHDA; CDR2 reads SQIVND (reference sequence). In nucleotides, the CDR3 is TGTGCCAGTAGTTTTAGCGCGACGGAGAGTAACACTGAAGCTTTCTTT. It codes for CASSFSATESNTEAFF.

The chain links TRBV19 to TRBJ2-2; no clear D gene. This CDR3 spans 13 amino acids. Per the germline V gene, CDR1 is LNHDA and CDR2 is SQIVND (reference sequence). With 6 bases removed from V and 5 bases from J, the gap between germline ends came to 10 bases. CDR3 region: CASRPQATGELFF. The DNA of the CDR3 is TGTGCCAGTAGGCCGCAGGCGACCGGGGAGCTGTTTTTT.